These T cell receptor beta chains were read from a single sample in a study of sequential checkpoint blockade in melanoma. Profiling relied on immunoSEQ multiplex PCR, and the TCRdb table lists in-frame clones only, not all of them. The repertoire consists of approximately 22,000 clones, with 65% to 75% occurring once and the leading ten covering about a fifth. The sample consisted of CD8+ T cells sorted from blood (inferred from file names), taken from a patient given nivolumab and ipilimumab in sequence. Source of these receptors: a human donor with melanoma. The CDR3 runs from the conserved cysteine through the conserved F or W. The D gene is left open where the match is weak. Expanded clones are given a class, and other clones once, few, many or no size at all.

once | 13 | - | TRBJ2-2 | TRBV27 | CASRETNTGELFF | TGTGCCAGCAGGGAGACGAACACCGGGGAGCTGTTTTTT
medium-sized | 16 | - | TRBJ1-6 | TRBV5-1 | CASSLVGGSYNSPLHF | TGCGCCAGCAGCTTAGTGGGGGGCTCCTATAATTCACCCCTCCACTTT
- | 14 | - | TRBJ1-2 | TRBV7-3 | CASSLGRGFYGYTF | TGTGCCAGCAGCTTAGGGAGAGGTTTCTATGGCTACACCTTC
- | 16 | - | TRBJ1-2 | TRBV21-1 | CASSKRAGEANYGYTF | TGTGCCAGCAGCAAAAGGGCAGGGGAAGCTAACTATGGCTACACCTTC
- | 13 | TRBD1 | TRBJ1-2 | TRBV13 | CASSSGTAYGYTF | TGTGCCAGCAGCTCCGGGACAGCCTATGGCTACACCTTC
- | 15 | TRBD2 | TRBJ2-1 | TRBV7-3 | CASSNWTSGYNEQFF | TGTGCCAGCAGCAACTGGACTAGCGGGTACAATGAGCAGTTCTTC
few | 13 | - | TRBJ2-1 | TRBV11-2 | CASSQALDNEQFF | TGCGCCAGCAGCCAAGCTCTGGACAATGAGCAGTTCTTC
- | 16 | TRBD1 | TRBJ1-1 | TRBV6-1 | CASSELKGALNTEAFF | TGTGCCAGCAGTGAACTTAAGGGGGCCTTAAACACTGAAGCTTTCTTT
- | 15 | TRBD2 | TRBJ2-3 | TRBV4-1 | CASGQSGNPTDTQYF | TGCGCCAGCGGCCAAAGCGGGAACCCCACAGATACGCAGTATTTT
- | 14 | - | TRBJ2-4 | TRBV7-9 | CASSPPERENIQYF | TGTGCCAGCAGCCCTCCGGAGAGGGAGAACATTCAGTACTTC
- | 13 | - | TRBJ2-5 | TRBV10-3 | CASQGDLGETQYF | TGTGCCAGCCAGGGTGACCTGGGAGAGACCCAGTACTTC
few | 14 | - | TRBJ2-7 | TRBV5-4 | CASSLGVGAVEQYF | TGTGCCAGCAGCTTGGGGGTGGGAGCTGTCGAGCAGTACTTC
- | 16 | - | TRBJ2-2 | TRBV7-8 | CASSPYVGVSIGELFF | TGTGCCAGCAGCCCGTACGTCGGGGTATCGATCGGGGAGCTGTTTTTT
once | 14 | TRBD1 | TRBJ1-5 | TRBV7-3 | CASSSWTGGEPQHF | TGTGCCAGCAGCTCTTGGACAGGGGGAGAGCCCCAGCATTTT
- | 18 | TRBD1 | TRBJ2-3 | TRBV11-2 | CASSTQAPGQGDTDTQYF | TGTGCCAGCAGCACACAAGCTCCGGGACAGGGGGATACAGATACGCAGTATTTT
- | 13 | - | TRBJ2-2 | TRBV2 | CASRVYHTGELFF | TGTGCCAGCAGAGTCTATCACACCGGGGAGCTGTTTTTT
- | 14 | TRBD1 | TRBJ1-1 | TRBV27 | CASSFAGGDRKAFF | TGTGCCAGCAGTTTCGCAGGGGGCGACCGAAAGGCTTTCTTT
- | 17 | - | TRBJ2-7 | TRBV2 | CASSETRTWGSSYEQYF | TGTGCCAGCAGTGAGACTAGGACGTGGGGGAGCTCCTACGAGCAGTACTTC
- | 13 | - | TRBJ2-5 | TRBV6-5 | CASSYGEGETQYF | TGTGCCAGCAGTTACGGCGAGGGAGAGACCCAGTACTTC
- | 13 | - | TRBJ2-1 | TRBV7-9 | CASSLSPGNEQFF | TGTGCCAGCAGCTTATCGCCGGGTAATGAGCAGTTCTTC
- | 14 | - | TRBJ1-5 | TRBV6-5 | CASNGLGENQPQHF | TGTGCCAGCAACGGATTGGGCGAGAATCAGCCCCAGCATTTT
- | 11 | TRBD1 | TRBJ1-1 | TRBV5-1 | CASRQGGEAFF | TGCGCCAGCCGACAGGGGGGCGAAGCTTTCTTT
- | 17 | TRBD2 | TRBJ2-1 | TRBV7-6 | CASSLEALAGSYNEQFF | TGTGCCAGCAGCTTAGAGGCTCTAGCGGGCTCCTACAATGAGCAGTTCTTC
- | 15 | TRBD1 | TRBJ1-4 | TRBV7-8 | CASSQDTGVYEKLFF | TGTGCCAGCAGCCAAGACACAGGGGTATACGAAAAACTGTTTTTT
- | 16 | TRBD2 | TRBJ2-2 | TRBV28 | CASSLYLRGGDGELFF | TGTGCCAGCAGTTTATACTTGCGGGGGGGCGACGGGGAGCTGTTTTTT
- | 13 | - | TRBJ1-2 | TRBV6-6 | CASTLADLYGYTF | TGTGCCAGCACCCTAGCGGACCTCTATGGCTACACCTTC
few | 20 | - | TRBJ2-7 | TRBV5-1 | CASSLAEPRRGDRRSYEQYF | TGCGCCAGCAGCTTGGCCGAACCCCGCAGGGGGGACAGAAGATCCTACGAGCAGTACTTC